The rows below give T cell receptor beta chains drawn from one sample of a study of tissue T cells after allogeneic stem cell transplantation. Only in-frame clones appear in the TCRdb table, and some are missing; sequencing was by immunoSEQ multiplex PCR. Of about 43,000 clones listed, about nine tenths are singletons. This specimen consisted of blood, obtained before transplantation. All receptors derive from a woman aged 35 to 70 who later had graft-versus-host disease after an allogeneic stem cell transplant. Each CDR3 is given with its conserved first and last residue. The D gene is left open where the match is weak. Clone size is given for some rows only: seen once, a few or many times, or a class if the clone is expanded.

CDR3aa	CDR3nt	d_gene	abundance	v_gene	j_gene
CASSPGTGGYGYTF	TGTGCCAGCAGCCCAGGGACAGGGGGCTATGGCTACACCTTC	TRBD1	.	TRBV3-1/TRBV3-2	TRBJ1-2
CASSLSTGALFAGANVLTF	TGTGCCAGCAGTTTATCAACAGGGGCGCTCTTCGCTGGGGCCAACGTCCTGACTTTC	TRBD1	.	TRBV27	TRBJ2-6
CASSVDLLVTDTQYF	TGTGCCAGCAGCGTAGACTTGTTAGTCACAGATACGCAGTATTTT	.	.	TRBV9	TRBJ2-3
CASSLSSGVYQETQYF	TGTGCCAGCAGCTTGTCTAGCGGGGTGTACCAAGAGACCCAGTACTTC	TRBD2	.	TRBV5-6	TRBJ2-5
CASSIAGISYNEQFF	TGTGCCAGTAGTATAGCCGGGATTTCCTACAATGAGCAGTTCTTC	.	.	TRBV19	TRBJ2-1
CASSQEHEQYF	TGTGCCAGCAGCCAAGAACACGAGCAGTACTTC	.	.	TRBV3-1/TRBV3-2	TRBJ2-7
CASSDRYYGYTF	TGTGCCAGCAGCGACAGATACTATGGCTACACCTTC	.	.	TRBV12-3/TRBV12-4	TRBJ1-2
CASSQGLAVAYNEQFF	TGCGCCAGCAGCCAAGGCCTAGCGGTAGCCTACAATGAGCAGTTCTTC	TRBD2	.	TRBV4-1	TRBJ2-1
CASSPRLVGELFF	TGTGCCAGCAGCCCTCGGTTGGTCGGGGAGCTGTTTTTT	.	.	TRBV11-2	TRBJ2-2
CASSLGAGYGYTF	TGTGCCAGCAGCTTAGGGGCAGGCTATGGCTACACCTTC	.	.	TRBV11-2	TRBJ1-2
CASSQRGGTSGSIGELFF	TGCGCCAGCAGCCAACGGGGCGGAACTAGCGGGAGTATCGGGGAGCTGTTTTTT	TRBD2	.	TRBV4-1	TRBJ2-2
CASSPFAGFTYEQYF	TGTGCCAGCAGCCCTTTTGCCGGGTTTACATACGAGCAGTACTTC	.	once	TRBV7-6	TRBJ2-7
CASSPHGSGSGEQYF	TGCGCCAGCAGCCCTCACGGTAGCGGGAGTGGCGAGCAGTACTTC	TRBD2	.	TRBV4-3	TRBJ2-7
CAISELGTGYGYTF	TGTGCCATCAGTGAGCTCGGGACAGGCTATGGCTACACCTTC	TRBD1	.	TRBV10-3	TRBJ1-2
CSASNADSMNTEAFF	TGCAGTGCTAGTAACGCGGACAGCATGAACACTGAAGCTTTCTTT	.	.	TRBV20-1	TRBJ1-1
CASSPWTGGITEAFF	TGTGCCAGCAGCCCATGGACAGGGGGCATCACTGAAGCTTTCTTT	TRBD1	.	TRBV7-2	TRBJ1-1
CASSPGRGGDTQYF	TGTGCCAGTAGTCCGGGCAGGGGGGGCGATACGCAGTATTTT	.	.	TRBV19	TRBJ2-3
CASGRGNYGYTF	TGTGCCAGCGGGCGGGGGAACTATGGCTACACCTTC	.	.	TRBV9	TRBJ1-2
CASSQYREGDTQYF	TGCGCCAGCAGCCAGTACAGGGAGGGAGATACGCAGTATTTT	.	.	TRBV4-3	TRBJ2-3
CASSYSASGIGEQFF	TGTGCCAGCAGTTACTCGGCTAGCGGGATAGGTGAGCAGTTCTTC	TRBD2	.	TRBV6-2/TRBV6-3	TRBJ2-1
CASSEGDTGELFF	TGTGCCAGCAGTGAGGGGGACACCGGGGAGCTGTTTTTT	.	.	TRBV6-4	TRBJ2-2
CASSQEPGPAGYTF	TGCGCCAGCAGCCAAGAACCGGGCCCGGCAGGCTACACCTTC	.	.	TRBV4-3	TRBJ1-2
CATRQGGSADTQYF	TGTGCCACCCGCCAGGGGGGATCTGCAGATACGCAGTATTTT	.	.	TRBV19	TRBJ2-3
CASSQGFHTGELFF	TGTGCCAGCAGCCAGGGATTTCACACCGGGGAGCTGTTTTTT	.	.	TRBV3-1/TRBV3-2	TRBJ2-2
CASSYGQAVETQYF	TGTGCCAGCAGTTACGGACAGGCCGTAGAGACCCAGTACTTC	TRBD1	.	TRBV6-2/TRBV6-3	TRBJ2-5
CASSPGGTGRYEQYF	TGTGCCAGCAGCCCGGGAGGGACAGGTCGCTACGAGCAGTACTTC	.	.	TRBV6-2/TRBV6-3	TRBJ2-7
CAISESRLGSWEQFF	TGTGCCATCAGTGAGTCTAGGTTGGGGTCATGGGAGCAGTTCTTC	.	.	TRBV10-3	TRBJ2-1
CASSSGTSGHTGELFF	TGTGCCAGCAGTTCAGGGACTAGCGGGCATACCGGGGAGCTGTTTTTT	TRBD2	.	TRBV6-2/TRBV6-3	TRBJ2-2
CASSPLGGMADTQYF	TGTGCCAGCAGCCCTTTGGGGGGGATGGCAGATACGCAGTATTTT	TRBD2	.	TRBV28	TRBJ2-3
CASRYTTGTTEAFF	TGTGCCAGCAGGTACACTACAGGGACCACTGAAGCTTTCTTT	.	.	TRBV6-5	TRBJ1-1
CASSWGPGDTDTQYF	TGCGCCAGCAGCTGGGGGCCAGGGGACACAGATACGCAGTATTTT	.	.	TRBV5-1	TRBJ2-3
CASSPGLTGIYEKLFF	TGTGCCAGCTCACCCGGATTGACAGGGATATATGAAAAACTGTTTTTT	TRBD1	once	TRBV18	TRBJ1-4
CASTDRNSYNEQFF	TGTGCCAGCACCGACAGGAACTCCTACAATGAGCAGTTCTTC	.	.	TRBV25-1	TRBJ2-1
CASSLRTVNYGYTF	TGTGCCAGCAGTTTAAGGACGGTTAACTATGGCTACACCTTC	.	.	TRBV28	TRBJ1-2
CASSLTSGGYEQYF	TGTGCCAGCTCACTCACTAGCGGGGGTTACGAGCAGTACTTC	TRBD2	.	TRBV18	TRBJ2-7